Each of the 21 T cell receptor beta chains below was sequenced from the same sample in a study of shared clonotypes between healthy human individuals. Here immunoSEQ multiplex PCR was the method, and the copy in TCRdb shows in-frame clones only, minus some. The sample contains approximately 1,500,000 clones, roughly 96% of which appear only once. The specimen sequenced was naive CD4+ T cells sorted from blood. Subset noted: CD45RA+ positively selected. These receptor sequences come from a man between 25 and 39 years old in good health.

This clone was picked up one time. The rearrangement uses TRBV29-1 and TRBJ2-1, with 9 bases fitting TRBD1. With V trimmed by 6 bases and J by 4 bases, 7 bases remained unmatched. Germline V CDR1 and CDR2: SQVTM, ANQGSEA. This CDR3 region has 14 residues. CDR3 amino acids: CSVDEDRGYNEQFF. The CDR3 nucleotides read TGCAGCGTAGATGAGGACAGGGGTTACAATGAGCAGTTCTTC.

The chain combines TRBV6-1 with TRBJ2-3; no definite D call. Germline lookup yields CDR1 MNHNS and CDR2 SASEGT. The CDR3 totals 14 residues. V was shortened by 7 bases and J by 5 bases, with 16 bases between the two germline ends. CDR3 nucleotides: TGTGCCAGCACTACCCCGAGGAAGGGAGATACGCAGTATTTT. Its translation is CASTTPRKGDTQYF.

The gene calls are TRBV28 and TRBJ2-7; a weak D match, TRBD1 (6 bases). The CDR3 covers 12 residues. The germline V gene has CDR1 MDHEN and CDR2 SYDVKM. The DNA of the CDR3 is TGTTGCACTGGACAGTCGGTTGGAGAGCAGTACTTC. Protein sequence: CCTGQSVGEQYF. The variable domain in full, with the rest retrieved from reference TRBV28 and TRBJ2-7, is DVKVTQSSRYLVKRTGEKVFLECVQDMDHENMFWYRQDPGLGLRLIYFSYDVKMKEKGDIPEGYSVSREKKERFSLILESASTNQTSMYLCCTGQSVGEQYFGPGTRLTVT.

In DNA, the CDR3 is TGTGCCAGCAGCCTCGCTAGCGGGAGCGGTGAGACCCAGTACTTC. Amino acids: CASSLASGSGETQYF. This chain connects TRBV11-3 to TRBJ2-5; TRBD2 aligns across 10 bases. Germline trimming cut 5 bases from V and 5 bases from J; bases unmatched to any gene: 8. There are 15 residues in the CDR3. CDR1 is SGHNT and CDR2 is YENEEA in the germline V gene.

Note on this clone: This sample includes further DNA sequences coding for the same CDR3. Here the CDR3 reads CASSLGTGLYEQYF. CDR3 DNA: TGTGCCAGCAGCTTAGGGACAGGGTTGTACGAGCAGTACTTC. The chain couples TRBV7-9 to TRBJ2-7; 8 bases align to TRBD1. The ends lost 1 base at V and 4 bases at J; junction bases unmatched: 3. Germline V gene data show CDR1 as SEHNR and CDR2 as FQNEAQ (reference sequence). The CDR3 has 14 amino acids. Combining the CDR3 with reference TRBV7-9 and TRBJ2-7 gives the whole variable domain DTGVSQNPRHKITKRGQNVTFRCDPISEHNRLYWYRQTLGQGPEFLTYFQNEAQLEKSRLLSDRFSAERPKGSFSTLEIQRTEQGDSAMYLCASSLGTGLYEQYFGPGTRLTVT.

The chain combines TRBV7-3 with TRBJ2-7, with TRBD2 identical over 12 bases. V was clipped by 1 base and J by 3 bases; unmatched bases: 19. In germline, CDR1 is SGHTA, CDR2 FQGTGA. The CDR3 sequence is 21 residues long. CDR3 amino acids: CASSLKSGHTLGLAGFYEQYF. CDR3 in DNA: TGTGCCAGCAGCTTAAAATCCGGGCACACCTTAGGACTAGCGGGATTCTACGAGCAGTACTTC. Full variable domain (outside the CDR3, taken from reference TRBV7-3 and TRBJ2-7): GAGVSQTPSNKVTEKGKYVELRCDPISGHTALYWYRQSLGQGPEFLIYFQGTGAADDSGLPNDRFFAVRPEGSVSTLKIQRTERGDSAVYLCASSLKSGHTLGLAGFYEQYFGPGTRLTVT.

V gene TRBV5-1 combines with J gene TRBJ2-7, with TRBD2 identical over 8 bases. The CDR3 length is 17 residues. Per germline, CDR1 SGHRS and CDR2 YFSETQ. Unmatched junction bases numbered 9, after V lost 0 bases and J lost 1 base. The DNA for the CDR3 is TGCGCCAGCAGCTTGGGACAACTAGCGGATCGATCCTACGAGCAGTACTTC. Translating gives CASSLGQLADRSYEQYF.

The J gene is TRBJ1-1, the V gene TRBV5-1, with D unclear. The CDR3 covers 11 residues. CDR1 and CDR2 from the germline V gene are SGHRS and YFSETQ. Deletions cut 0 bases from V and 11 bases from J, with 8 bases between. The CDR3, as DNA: TGCGCCAGCAGCTTGGGGGTGCGCGCTTTCTTT. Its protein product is CASSLGVRAFF.

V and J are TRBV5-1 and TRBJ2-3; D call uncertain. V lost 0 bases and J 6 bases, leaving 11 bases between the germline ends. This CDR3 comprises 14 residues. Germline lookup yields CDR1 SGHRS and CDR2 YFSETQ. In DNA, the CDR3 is TGCGCCAGCAGCTTGGGACACGAGGTGGATACGCAGTATTTT. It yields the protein CASSLGHEVDTQYF.

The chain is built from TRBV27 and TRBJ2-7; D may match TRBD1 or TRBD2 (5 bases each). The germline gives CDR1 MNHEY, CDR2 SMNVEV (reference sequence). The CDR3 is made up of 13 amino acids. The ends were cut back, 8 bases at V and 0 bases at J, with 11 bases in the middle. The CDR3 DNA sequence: TGTGCCAGCCGGGGCCGAACCTCCTACGAGCAGTACTTC. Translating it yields CASRGRTSYEQYF.

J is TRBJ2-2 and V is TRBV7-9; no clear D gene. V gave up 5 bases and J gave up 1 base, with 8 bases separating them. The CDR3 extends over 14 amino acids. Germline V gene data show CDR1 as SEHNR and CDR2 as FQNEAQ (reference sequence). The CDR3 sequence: CASSHNQNTGELFF. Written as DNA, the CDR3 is TGTGCCAGCAGCCACAACCAGAACACCGGGGAGCTGTTTTTT.

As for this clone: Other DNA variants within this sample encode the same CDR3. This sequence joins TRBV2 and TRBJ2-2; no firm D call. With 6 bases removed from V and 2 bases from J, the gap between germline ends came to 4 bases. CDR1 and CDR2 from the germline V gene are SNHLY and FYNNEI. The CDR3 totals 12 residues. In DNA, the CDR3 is TGTGCCAGCAGCCTAAACACCGGGGAGCTGTTTTTT. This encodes CASSLNTGELFF.

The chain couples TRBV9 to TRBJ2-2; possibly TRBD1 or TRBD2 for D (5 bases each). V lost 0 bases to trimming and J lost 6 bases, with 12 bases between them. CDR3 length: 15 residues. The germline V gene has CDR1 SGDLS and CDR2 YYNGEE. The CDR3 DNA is TGTGCCAGCAGCGTAGCTCCCCAGGGACCCGGGGAGCTGTTTTTT. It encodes CASSVAPQGPGELFF.

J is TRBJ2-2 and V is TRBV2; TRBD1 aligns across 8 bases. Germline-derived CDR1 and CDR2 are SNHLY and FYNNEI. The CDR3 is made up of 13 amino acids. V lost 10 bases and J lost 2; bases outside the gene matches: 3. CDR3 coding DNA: TGTGCCACCGGACAGGGAAACACCGGGGAGCTGTTTTTT. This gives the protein CATGQGNTGELFF.

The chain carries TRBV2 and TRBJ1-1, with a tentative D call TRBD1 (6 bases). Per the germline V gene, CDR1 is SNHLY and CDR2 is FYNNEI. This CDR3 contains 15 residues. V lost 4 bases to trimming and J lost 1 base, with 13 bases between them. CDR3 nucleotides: TGTGCCAGCAGTGTAACAGGGACGACGAACACTGAAGCTTTCTTT. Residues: CASSVTGTTNTEAFF.

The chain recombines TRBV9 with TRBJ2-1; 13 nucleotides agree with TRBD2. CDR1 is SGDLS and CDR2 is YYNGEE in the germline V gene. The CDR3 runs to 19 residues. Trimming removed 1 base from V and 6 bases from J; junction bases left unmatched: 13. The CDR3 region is CASSVYPTSGRAGVNEQFF. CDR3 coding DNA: TGTGCCAGCAGCGTATACCCAACTAGCGGGAGGGCCGGGGTCAATGAGCAGTTCTTC. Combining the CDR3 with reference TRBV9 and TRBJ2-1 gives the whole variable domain DSGVTQTPKHLITATGQRVTLRCSPRSGDLSVYWYQQSLDQGLQFLIQYYNGEERAKGNILERFSAQQFPDLHSELNLSSLELGDSALYFCASSVYPTSGRAGVNEQFFGPGTRLTVL.

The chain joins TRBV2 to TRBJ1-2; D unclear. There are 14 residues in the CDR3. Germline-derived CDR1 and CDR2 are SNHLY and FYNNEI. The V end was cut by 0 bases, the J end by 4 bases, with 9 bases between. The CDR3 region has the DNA TGTGCCAGCAGTGAAGCTGGCGGCCCCTATGGCTACACCTTC. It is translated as CASSEAGGPYGYTF.

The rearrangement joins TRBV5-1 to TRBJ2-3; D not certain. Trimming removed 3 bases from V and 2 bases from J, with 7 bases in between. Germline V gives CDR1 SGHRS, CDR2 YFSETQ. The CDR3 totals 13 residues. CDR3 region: CASSSDPTDTQYF. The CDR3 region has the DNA TGCGCCAGCAGCTCTGACCCCACAGATACGCAGTATTTT.

The CDR3 sequence: CASSNELARSSYEQYF. CDR3 coding DNA: TGTGCCAGCAGCAACGAACTAGCCCGAAGCTCCTACGAGCAGTACTTC. The gene calls are TRBV5-5 and TRBJ2-7, with TRBD2 as a possible D gene (6 bases). V was cut by 4 bases and J by 0 bases, with 17 bases left in between. The CDR3 is 16 residues long. Germline V lookup: CDR1 SGHKS, CDR2 YYEKEE (reference sequence).

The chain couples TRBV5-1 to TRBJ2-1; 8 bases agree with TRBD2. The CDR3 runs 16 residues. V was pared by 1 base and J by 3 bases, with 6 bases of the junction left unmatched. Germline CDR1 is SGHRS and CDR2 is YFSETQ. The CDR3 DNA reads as TGCGCCAGCAGCTTGTCTACTAGCGGAAACTACAATGAGCAGTTCTTC. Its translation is CASSLSTSGNYNEQFF.

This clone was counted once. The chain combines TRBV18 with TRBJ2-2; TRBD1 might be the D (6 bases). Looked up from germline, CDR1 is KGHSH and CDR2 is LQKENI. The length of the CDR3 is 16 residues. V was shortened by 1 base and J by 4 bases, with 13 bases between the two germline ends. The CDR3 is CASSPRQGSSTGELFF. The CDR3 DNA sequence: TGTGCCAGCTCACCACGTCAGGGGTCGAGCACCGGGGAGCTGTTTTTT.